One and the same sample provided the 26 T cell receptor beta chains below, sequenced in a study of T cells expressing NK-cell markers. After re-calling the 5' RACE reads, TCRdb lists one entry per CDR3 protein, DNA absent. In total, the table holds some 140,000 distinct CDR3 sequences. Sequenced sample: blood T cells: a sorted CD56 or NKG2C T cell subset, CD4+ or CD8+ T cells, or bulk PBMC T cells (not recorded which). The origin of the receptors is a woman in her 50s in good health.

This chain connects TRBV10-3 to TRBJ2-2; absent DNA, TCRdb's TRBD2 call cannot be checked. CDR1 is ENHRY, CDR2 SYGVKD, per germline. The CDR3 consists of 13 residues. CDR3 protein: CAILGEDTGELFF.

The CDR3: CSVEGPTSGIVDTQYF. The V gene is TRBV29-1, the J gene TRBJ2-3; the D gene TCRdb calls, TRBD2, cannot be checked with no DNA. The length of the CDR3 is 16 residues. Germline V gives CDR1 SQVTM, CDR2 ANQGSEA.

This CDR3 reads CASSYLPGQGKGNEQFF. The rearrangement uses TRBV12-3 or TRBV12-4 and TRBJ2-1; TCRdb's D call, TRBD1, is unchecked because there is no DNA. This CDR3 is 17 amino acids long.

The genes are TRBV4-1 and TRBJ2-3; the D gene TCRdb calls, TRBD1, cannot be checked with no DNA. Germline-derived CDR1 and CDR2 are MGHRA and YSYEKL. The CDR3 covers 16 residues. The CDR3 spells CASSQGTGGYSDTQYF.

The chain combines TRBV27 with TRBJ2-2; TCRdb designates TRBD1, a call that cannot be tested without DNA. Germline assignment: CDR1 MNHEY and CDR2 SMNVEV (reference sequence). The CDR3 has 17 residues. The CDR3 is CASSLSPGQGTTGELFF.

V usage is TRBV4-1 and J usage is TRBJ1-6; TCRdb proposes TRBD1, but this gene call is untestable without DNA. In germline, CDR1 is MGHRA, CDR2 YSYEKL. CDR3 length equals 16 residues. The CDR3 here is CASSQVLQGVGSPLHF.

This chain connects TRBV21-1 to TRBJ2-3. TRBV21-1 represents a pseudogene. This CDR3 spans 18 amino acids. CDR3 region: CASSKDFKGTWVLDTQYF.

V gene TRBV27 combines with J gene TRBJ2-1; TCRdb proposes TRBD2, but this gene call is untestable without DNA. Germline V lookup: CDR1 MNHEY, CDR2 SMNVEV (reference sequence). The CDR3 totals 15 residues. CDR3 amino acids: CASSPRDSYDNEQFF.

The gene calls are TRBV15 and TRBJ1-5; the TCRdb D gene call, TRBD1, has no DNA to confirm it. In germline, CDR1 is LNHNV, CDR2 YYDKDF (reference sequence). This CDR3 is built from 20 residues. CDR3 protein: CATSREGSDRLHGGNQPQHF.

The chain joins TRBV27 to TRBJ2-4. Per germline, CDR1 MNHEY and CDR2 SMNVEV (reference sequence). The CDR3 extends over 14 amino acids. CDR3 region: CASSLAGAKNIQYF.

The chain links TRBV5-1 to TRBJ2-3; TCRdb's D call, TRBD2, is unchecked because there is no DNA. This CDR3 has 15 residues. The germline gives CDR1 SGHRS, CDR2 YFSETQ. The CDR3 region is CASSLSLANTDTQYF.

The chain has TRBV5-1 and TRBJ2-3; the TRBD1 assignment by TCRdb is unverifiable without DNA. The CDR3 length is 17 residues. Germline CDR1 is SGHRS and CDR2 is YFSETQ. CDR3 region: CASSLALTGWATDTQYF.

This chain connects TRBV3-1 to TRBJ2-1. CDR1 is LGHDT, CDR2 YNNKEL, per germline (reference sequence). The CDR3 runs 11 residues. The CDR3 loop reads CASSTDNEQFF.

The chain is built from TRBV12-3 or TRBV12-4 and TRBJ2-1; the TRBD2 assignment by TCRdb is unverifiable without DNA. The CDR3 has 16 amino acids. The CDR3 protein is CASSLRSGRPNNEQFF.

This chain's CDR3 is CSARRRNSATYEQYF. The chain carries TRBV20-1 and TRBJ2-7. From germline, CDR1 is DFQATT and CDR2 SNEGSKA (reference sequence). The CDR3 has 15 amino acids.

This chain links TRBV7-9 with TRBJ1-2; TCRdb names TRBD1, which stays unverified in the absence of DNA. The V gene's germline CDR1 is SEHNR and CDR2 FQNEAQ (reference sequence). The CDR3 has 15 amino acids. This CDR3 is CASSPKTGPREGYTF.

This sequence joins TRBV5-1 and TRBJ1-1; lacking DNA, the TRBD1 call made by TCRdb goes unchecked. The germline V gene encodes CDR1 SGHRS and CDR2 YFSETQ. CDR3 size: 17 residues. CDR3 sequence reads: CASSLVSTGTANTEAFF.

The chain is built from TRBV4-1 and TRBJ1-2. Germline V gene lookup returns CDR1 MGHRA and CDR2 YSYEKL. The CDR3 length is 16 residues. The CDR3 reads CASRVTGGETNYGYTF.

The V call is TRBV13, the J call TRBJ2-1; TCRdb's D call, TRBD2, is unchecked because there is no DNA. The CDR3 extends over 15 amino acids. CDR1 PRHDT and CDR2 FYEKMQ come from the germline V gene (reference sequence). This chain's CDR3 is CASSFWDAGEGEQFF. Full variable domain (outside the CDR3, taken from reference TRBV13 and TRBJ2-1): AAGVIQSPRHLIKEKRETATLKCYPIPRHDTVYWYQQGPGQDPQFLISFYEKMQSDKGSIPDRFSAQQFSDYHSELNMSSLELGDSALYFCASSFWDAGEGEQFFGPGTRLTVL.

The chain couples TRBV5-1 to TRBJ2-7. The germline V gene has CDR1 SGHRS and CDR2 YFSETQ. CDR3 length equals 12 residues. The CDR3 spells CASSWDNYEQYF.

The genes are TRBV29-1 and TRBJ2-2; the TRBD2 assignment by TCRdb is unverifiable without DNA. CDR3 length equals 15 residues. Germline CDR1 is SQVTM and CDR2 is ANQGSEA. The CDR3 sequence is CSAGLAELNTGELFF.

The rearrangement uses TRBV27 and TRBJ2-5; TCRdb selects TRBD1, and the lack of DNA leaves this call unchecked. This CDR3 has 13 residues. Germline loops: CDR1 MNHEY, CDR2 SMNVEV (reference sequence). CDR3: CASSGARMEDQYF.

The rearrangement links TRBV4-1 to TRBJ2-7. Germline V gives CDR1 MGHRA, CDR2 YSYEKL. The CDR3 has 16 amino acids. This CDR3 is CASSQVSSGRSYEQYF.

The rearrangement joins TRBV11-3 to TRBJ2-1; TCRdb indicates TRBD1, and absent DNA this call remains unverified. This CDR3 spans 14 amino acids. In germline, CDR1 is SGHNT, CDR2 YENEEA. The chain's CDR3 is CASSPPDGGDEQFF.

V gene TRBV7-9 combines with J gene TRBJ2-1; TCRdb's assignment of TRBD2 cannot be checked, as there is no DNA. The germline CDR1 and CDR2 sequences are SEHNR and FQNEAQ (reference sequence). This CDR3 contains 17 residues. The CDR3 spells CASSLSSGGFNYNEQFF.

This chain connects TRBV30 to TRBJ2-1; TCRdb outputs TRBD1, but without DNA this stays unchecked. The CDR3 contains 16 residues. Germline CDR1 reads GTSNPN; CDR2 reads SVGIG (reference sequence). The CDR3 reads CAWKGVLEGARFQQFF.